The 16 T cell receptor beta chains listed next were all sequenced from one sample in a study of shared clonotypes between healthy human individuals. Naive CD8 isolation took CD45RO-negative cells positively selected for CCR7 and excluded terminally differentiated effector memory CD45RA+ cells. Repertoires were generated with immunoSEQ multiplex PCR, while TCRdb's copy carries only in-frame clones and drops some. In the table there are roughly 2,000,000 clones, roughly 95% of which are singletons. Sequenced material: naive CD8+ T cells from PBMCs. Receptors originate from a man between 18 and 29 years old in good health. Some clones in this sample may be carry-over from other donors' samples.

The chain recombines TRBV7-6 with TRBJ2-3, with 8 positions matching TRBD2. The CDR3 extends over 14 amino acids. V was pared by 3 bases and J by 4 bases, with 3 bases of the junction left unmatched. CDR1 and CDR2 from the germline V gene are SGHVS and FNYEAQ. The CDR3 loop is CASSLSGRADTQYF. The CDR3 DNA reads TGTGCCAGCAGCTTGAGCGGGAGAGCAGATACGCAGTATTTT.

This sequence joins TRBV27 and TRBJ1-1; D is perhaps TRBD1 (5 bases). Germline V CDR1 and CDR2: MNHEY, SMNVEV (reference sequence). The CDR3 runs 13 residues. V gave up 2 bases and J gave up 9 bases, with 13 bases separating them. The CDR3 protein is CASSLGAPAKAFF. For the CDR3, the DNA is TGTGCCAGCAGTTTAGGGGCACCGGCGAAAGCTTTCTTT.

The chain uses TRBV11-2 and TRBJ2-2; the D gene could be TRBD1 or TRBD2 (5 bases each). V was pared by 4 bases and J by 4 bases, with 13 bases between. CDR1 and CDR2 from the germline V gene are SGHAT and FQNNGV. CDR3 length: 15 residues. The CDR3 nucleotides are TGTGCCAGCAGCTACCCGAGGGGTGGCACCGGGGAGCTGTTTTTT. Its translation is CASSYPRGGTGELFF. Supplemented by reference TRBV11-2 and TRBJ2-2, the full variable domain reads EAGVAQSPRYKIIEKRQSVAFWCNPISGHATLYWYQQILGQGPKLLIQFQNNGVVDDSQLPKDRFSAERLKGVDSTLKIQPAKLEDSAVYLCASSYPRGGTGELFFGEGSRLTVL.

This sequence joins TRBV9 and TRBJ2-7, with D maybe TRBD2 (5 bases). CDR1 is SGDLS, CDR2 YYNGEE, per germline. V lost 7 bases to trimming and J lost 2 bases, with 19 bases between them. The length of the CDR3 is 15 residues. DNA of the CDR3: TGTGCCAGCGGTCCGGGATTCAACGGGGCCTACGAGCAGTACTTC. As protein: CASGPGFNGAYEQYF.

The V call is TRBV28, the J call TRBJ1-1; D uncertain. The CDR3 totals 12 residues. The germline V and J ends were trimmed by 8 bases and 1 base, with 8 bases remaining between them. In germline, CDR1 is MDHEN, CDR2 SYDVKM. CDR3 in amino acids: CASHRRNTEAFF. The CDR3 bases are TGTGCCAGCCATAGAAGGAACACTGAAGCTTTCTTT.

CDR3 sequence: CASSLVQGSGANVLTF. DNA of the CDR3: TGTGCCAGCAGCTTAGTACAGGGTTCTGGGGCCAACGTCCTGACTTTC. The genes are TRBV7-6 and TRBJ2-6, with TRBD1 as a possible D gene (6 bases). Germline V gives CDR1 SGHVS, CDR2 FNYEAQ. Trimming left V 1 base short and J 1 base short, with 8 bases between. CDR3 size: 16 residues.

The chain carries TRBV5-3 and TRBJ2-7, with D tentatively TRBD1 (5 bases). TRBV5-3 is known as an ORF, though its function is uncertain. The length of the CDR3 is 14 residues. Trimming cost V 5 bases and J 4 bases, with 16 bases left between them. CDR3 in DNA: TGTGCCAGAAGACATTACGACAGACCTTACGAGCAGTACTTC. Protein sequence: CARRHYDRPYEQYF.

This clone was detected once. The chain joins TRBV7-9 to TRBJ2-1; no definite D call. Between the trimmed V and J ends, which lost 0 bases and 10 bases, there was a span of 7 bases. The V gene's germline CDR1 is SEHNR and CDR2 FQNEAQ (reference sequence). CDR3 length: 12 amino acids. Written as DNA, the CDR3 is TGTGCCAGCAGCTTAGCGACCCGAGAGCAGTTCTTC. Protein: CASSLATREQFF.

V usage is TRBV13 and J usage is TRBJ2-2, with TRBD2 as a possible D gene (6 bases). Trimming stripped 5 bases from V and 0 bases from J, with 16 bases between. Germline assignment: CDR1 PRHDT and CDR2 FYEKMQ (reference sequence). The CDR3 runs to 17 residues. The CDR3 protein is CASSRPGWEANTGELFF. The CDR3 DNA follows: TGTGCCAGCAGCCGTCCCGGGTGGGAGGCGAACACCGGGGAGCTGTTTTTT. Based on the CDR3 plus reference TRBV13 and TRBJ2-2, the full variable domain is AAGVIQSPRHLIKEKRETATLKCYPIPRHDTVYWYQQGPGQDPQFLISFYEKMQSDKGSIPDRFSAQQFSDYHSELNMSSLELGDSALYFCASSRPGWEANTGELFFGEGSRLTVL.

The chain couples TRBV7-9 to TRBJ2-2; unclear D gene. The CDR3 is 15 amino acids. V lost 4 bases and J 2 bases, leaving 11 bases between the germline ends. Germline lookup yields CDR1 SEHNR and CDR2 FQNEAQ (reference sequence). CDR3 protein: CASSSFLHNTGELFF. The CDR3 DNA follows: TGTGCCAGCAGCTCGTTCCTCCACAACACCGGGGAGCTGTTTTTT.

A single count supports this clone. The rearrangement joins TRBV28 to TRBJ2-7; TRBD2 aligns across 16 bases. Germline V lookup: CDR1 MDHEN, CDR2 SYDVKM. Trimming took 6 bases from V and 0 from J; bases not matched to a gene: 5. The CDR3 totals 17 residues. CDR3 residues: CASSDGTSGRASYEQYF. The DNA for the CDR3 is TGTGCCAGCAGCGACGGGACTAGCGGGAGGGCCTCCTACGAGCAGTACTTC.

CDR3 in amino acids: CASSLSSDGPYEQYF. DNA for the CDR3: TGTGCCAGCAGCTTATCTTCGGACGGTCCCTACGAGCAGTACTTC. The genes are TRBV11-3 and TRBJ2-7; D gene unclear. CDR3 size: 15 residues. The V gene lost 2 bases and the J gene lost 2 bases, with 13 bases spanning the gap. CDR1 and CDR2 from the germline V gene are SGHNT and YENEEA.

The chain carries TRBV5-6 and TRBJ2-7; a weak D match, TRBD2 (6 bases). The CDR3 sequence is 13 residues long. The V end lost 4 bases, the J end lost 3 bases, and 11 bases lay between the germline ends. The germline V gene encodes CDR1 SGHDT and CDR2 YYEEEE. In DNA form, the CDR3 reads TGTGCCAGCAGCGGGGGGACGGTCTACGAGCAGTACTTC. This gives the protein CASSGGTVYEQYF. The variable domain in full, with the rest retrieved from reference TRBV5-6 and TRBJ2-7, is DAGVTQSPTHLIKTRGQQVTLRCSPKSGHDTVSWYQQALGQGPQFIFQYYEEEERQRGNFPDRFSGHQFPNYSSELNVNALLLGDSALYLCASSGGTVYEQYFGPGTRLTVT.

This rearrangement joins TRBV5-6 to TRBJ2-5; 8 bases match TRBD2. J gave up 7 bases and V 4 bases, and 9 bases lay outside the gene matches. Germline V gene lookup returns CDR1 SGHDT and CDR2 YYEEEE. This CDR3 has 14 residues. This CDR3 reads CASSGAGGPGTQYF. CDR3 bases: TGTGCCAGCAGCGGGGCGGGAGGTCCGGGGACCCAGTACTTC. The variable domain in full, with the rest retrieved from reference TRBV5-6 and TRBJ2-5, is DAGVTQSPTHLIKTRGQQVTLRCSPKSGHDTVSWYQQALGQGPQFIFQYYEEEERQRGNFPDRFSGHQFPNYSSELNVNALLLGDSALYLCASSGAGGPGTQYFGPGTRLLVL.

CDR3 DNA sequence: TGTGCCAGCCGGGCTACGGCGGGCTATGGCTACACCTTC. Translated, it gives CASRATAGYGYTF. V usage is TRBV6-4 and J usage is TRBJ1-2; no clear D. V was cut by 8 bases and J by 4 bases, with 14 bases left in between. The CDR3 loop spans 13 amino acids. CDR1 is MRHNA, CDR2 SNTAGT, per germline.

The gene calls are TRBV4-1 and TRBJ1-1; D unresolved. CDR1 MGHRA and CDR2 YSYEKL come from the germline V gene. The CDR3 is 13 amino acids. Trimming took off 2 bases at V and 0 bases at J, with 4 bases between the two ends. CDR3 region: CASSQPMNTEAFF. For the CDR3, the DNA is TGCGCCAGCAGCCAACCCATGAACACTGAAGCTTTCTTT.